This entry concerns a single TCR beta chain. The clone's antigen remains unknown. No base-level quality is on record; no much larger clone is a single base apart. The germline V gene sets CDR1 to SGHDN and CDR2 to FVKESK. The junction carries 13 bases between V and J, which are trimmed by 0 bases and 0 bases respectively. Spanning cysteine to phenylalanine, the CDR3 consists of 17 amino acids. The CDR3 DNA has 51 bases and is translated from base 1. The data belong to a study of T cell repertoires in cytomegalovirus infection (dated by TCRdb to the late 2010s). Describing the broader study: The HLA type of each donor mattered for the analysis, because public TCR beta signatures pointed to carriage of CMV infection along with the matching HLA type.

Study-level results and caveats: Carriers of CMV infection plus the relevant HLA type were discriminated by the cumulative frequency of public TCR beta family members in the study cohort and in an independent roughly 370-donor cohort. The ex vivo response was dominated by HLA-C-restricted CMV-specific TCR beta clonotypes, which also provided the single most frequent clonotype in two of eight donors.

Reads for this sample came from an Illumina HiSeq 1500. The public reads were reprocessed in TCRdb via fastp at Q25 and MiXCR, keeping in-frame beta chains. Rows with a matching CDR3 protein are joined into one entry that keeps the most common DNA and genes. The sample profile shows 200,000 to 300,000 distinct CDR3 sequences; 8% to 9.5% of them were found once. The ten largest clonotypes hold around 16% of the sample. The receptor was derived from a human donor in good health (CMV status not recorded). Some clones in this sample may be carry-over from other donors' samples. The sequenced sample was PBMCs. Here the chain combines TRBV14 and TRBJ2-3, and possibly TRBD2, on 6 matching bases. At the DNA level, the sequence is TGTGCCAGCAGCCAAGACTTGACGGGACTGAGCACAGATACGCAGTATTTT. Its protein reads: CASSQDLTGLSTDTQYF.